This T cell receptor beta chain was identified during a study of shared clonotypes between healthy human individuals (dated by TCRdb to about 2020). Regarding the study in general: A few men and a couple of women, aged 18 to 49 years, made up the cohort. Per donor, three plates each were used for CD4 naive and CD4 memory, two for CD8 naive, and one for CD8 memory. To increase sequencing depth and limit assay-specific biases, different laboratories used diverse techniques to prepare libraries and sequence TCR repertoires. Each donor's leukapheresis produced roughly between roughly 0.85 and 10 billion PBMCs. To estimate repertoire size and how much clonotypes are shared between individuals, the study performed deep sequencing of blood TCR repertoires from a few healthy adults.

Via the germline V gene (reference sequence), CDR1 is SGHNT and CDR2 YYREEE. There are 15 amino acids in the CDR3, from cysteine to phenylalanine inclusive. The kept DNA is CDR3 alone, 45 bases in frame from the first base. Unmatched junction bases come to 4, with V trimmed by 1 base and J by 2 bases. Healthy HIV-negative adults with no recently reported acute infections or vaccinations were included as donors. All donors were Caucasian adults living in Nashville, Tennessee, USA. CD4+ T cells were enriched by magnetic negative selection, after which naive cells were positively selected on CD45RA and the negative fraction was taken as the memory subset. Blood was collected by leukapheresis, and PBMCs were isolated by Ficoll-Histopaque density gradient centrifugation and then cryopreserved in liquid nitrogen vapor phase. Analytical flow cytometry was used to check the purity and quantity of each magnetically sorted T cell population. Genomic DNA was isolated from each sorted fraction and quantified by UV absorbance on a Nanodrop 2000c.

For this clone: Its antigen remains undetermined. No base quality values were provided; no much bigger clone lies one nucleotide off.

Overall results and qualifications from the work: Based on pairwise subsampling, the degree of clonotype sharing among donors was expected to be affected by sequencing depth. About 5% of naive CD4, 3.5% of naive CD8, about 2.5% of memory CD4, and 0.4% of memory CD8 clonotypes were shared across several donors. Compared with non-shared clonotypes, the clonotypes found in all four sorted-subset donors had higher generation probabilities. Sampling was restricted to blood, and TCR repertoires in tissues likely differ from the TCR repertoires found in blood. Rarefaction of sorted-subset datasets indicated incomplete sequencing despite the large sequencing depth. Naive subsets generally had larger estimated clonotype richness than memory subsets did. Because the study included a small number of donors, the genetic and exposure-history diversity represented was limited.

Using the deep immunoSEQ assay, TCR CDR3 regions were amplified from genomic DNA by multiplex PCR. Extracted genomic DNA from each cell subset was spread evenly across all wells of several immunoSEQ 96-well plates, with each plate serving as a replicate. Each replicate PCR for sorted subsets received around 0.2 ug genomic DNA, equal to roughly 30,000 T cell genomes. The purified libraries were quantified using a Qubit 3.0 fluorometer, sized with a Bioanalyzer 2100, and then quantified again using the KAPA Library Quantification kit. A separate single-read 150-cycle Illumina NextSeq 550 flow cell was used to sequence each immunoSEQ 96-well plate. The original methods were these. Because only junctional sequences without quality scores were contained in the immunoSEQ output, filtering matching that applied to full-length reads could not be performed. To assign V/J genes and CDR3, sequences were annotated using PyIR, a Python wrapper for IgBLAST v1.9, with IMGT germline references. Reads were removed for weak V/J assignments (E-value above 1e-6), missing CDR3, stop codons, out-of-frame junctions, or ambiguous translated residues. V3J clonotypes were defined by identical inferred V gene, J gene, and CDR3 amino acid sequence. Percentage overlap between repertoires was computed as shared unique clonotypes divided by the size of the smaller repertoire. RTK rarefaction, the Chao1 estimator, and Recon v2.1 estimates of unobserved clonotypes were used to assess repertoire richness. For all TCRbeta clonotypes obtained by the gDNA method from a few donors, generation probabilities were computed with OLGA. Entries here come from immuneACCESS through TCRdb and include only in-frame sequences with V and J called. Some clones fail to appear in such tables; in the studies checked, an unresolved V gene covers under half of the shortfall, and the cause of the remainder is unknown. V and J calls and clone size are given by that table; D and trimming were obtained from the DNA. Here the sample has approximately 2.5 million clones; around 94% occur a single time. Together, the top ten hold about 0.13% of the sample.

This sequence originates from a man aged 18 to 29 in good health. The sequence is built from TRBV5-4 and TRBJ2-3; TRBD1 matches 7 bases in the middle. Sequencing used naive CD4+ T cells sorted from blood. Interpreted using the paper, the cell subset or site label stands for: CD45RA+ positively selected. CDR3 protein: CASSLPGGATDTQYF. The DNA is TGTGCCAGCAGCTTGCCAGGGGGAGCCACAGATACGCAGTATTTT. The full variable domain, completed from the reference TRBV5-4 and TRBJ2-3 proteins outside the CDR3, reads ETGVTQSPTHLIKTRGQQVTLRCSSQSGHNTVSWYQQALGQGPQFIFQYYREEENGRGNFPPRFSGLQFPNYSSELNVNALELDDSALYLCASSLPGGATDTQYFGPGTRLTVL.